These T cell receptor beta chains were read from a single sample in a study of T-cell memory formation after mild COVID-19. Each CDR3 protein gets one entry after TCRdb re-called the 5' RACE reads with MiXCR. Seen here are 350,000 to 450,000 distinct CDR3 sequences, about an eighth observed once, and the top ten hold about 22%. Sequenced sample: PBMCs or a T cell subset sorted from them (not recorded which). Receptor source: a man aged 18 to 29 who had mild COVID-19 (a few samples of this study predate the infection). Cell type and time point are not known. CDR3s include the opening cysteine and the closing phenylalanine or tryptophan. Where a row states a size, it is once, few, many or the class of an expanded clone; other rows omit it.

TRBJ2-4 many TRBV11-2 CASSLDPGGGYIQYF
TRBJ2-2 - TRBV7-3 CASSFGPGGDTGELFF
TRBJ1-1 - TRBV28 CASSLGISEAFF
TRBJ1-1 few TRBV11-2 CASSSGQGGNTEAFF
TRBJ1-2 - TRBV12-3/TRBV12-4 CASSRGGENYGYTF
TRBJ2-2 few TRBV6-2/TRBV6-3 CASSYPGSTRTQGDTGELFF
TRBJ2-2 - TRBV12-3/TRBV12-4 CASFGTGELFF
TRBJ2-1 many TRBV5-1 CASSRAGDRGGHEQFF
TRBJ2-7 few TRBV4-1 CASSLGTSDFQYF
TRBJ1-1 few TRBV20-1 CSARGGQGITFF
TRBJ1-1 few TRBV7-3 CASTLDRVHTEAFF
TRBJ1-6 - TRBV5-5 CASSLAVHSPLHF
TRBJ1-6 - TRBV9 CASSGGQSNSPLHF
TRBJ2-3 few TRBV29-1 CSVVVREGTDTQYF
TRBJ2-1 few TRBV6-5 CASSQGLAGGPSSNEQFF
TRBJ2-5 few TRBV10-3 CAIRGDYQETQYF
TRBJ2-1 few TRBV4-3 CASSQGLAGGSYNEQFF
TRBJ2-1 - TRBV28 CASRPSYSYNEQFF
TRBJ2-7 once TRBV7-9 CASSPPAGDPYEQYF
TRBJ2-3 many TRBV15 CATSRVAGVRDTQYF
TRBJ2-7 - TRBV6-2/TRBV6-3 CASSPRGRGDEQYF
TRBJ2-2 - TRBV5-1 CASSLMGSGELFF
TRBJ2-3 - TRBV6-5 CASSYSRARGDTQYF